This T cell receptor (beta chain) was identified in a study of tumor and adjacent non-tumor tissue in lung cancer. Study summary: On average, productive TCRbeta reads reached 4 million to 5 million per sample.

The library came from three nested PCR rounds adapted from ARM-PCR protocols. TCRdb itself ran the multiplex PCR reads through MiXCR, one entry per CDR3 protein. The sample has over 80,000 distinct CDR3 sequences; roughly 77% are singletons. RNA was extracted from bulk tissue without any cell sorting. Distant lung tissue was collected more than 3 cm away from the tumor edge. CDR3 length: 14 residues. V lost 5 bases to trimming and J lost 3 bases; unmatched junction nucleotides: 5. The germline V gene has CDR1 ENHRY and CDR2 SYGVKD. Turning to this clonotype: Its cognate antigen is unknown.

Whole-study findings and limits: Compared with tumor, normal lung showed significantly lower TCR diversity.

This receptor was obtained from a woman in her forties or fifties with non-small cell lung cancer. The V call is TRBV10-3, the J call TRBJ2-7; 9 positions match TRBD2. Sequencing used distant non-tumor lung tissue. In DNA, the CDR3 is TGTGCCATCAGTAAGGGGACTAGCAACTACGAGCAGTACTTC. Its protein product is CAISKGTSNYEQYF.